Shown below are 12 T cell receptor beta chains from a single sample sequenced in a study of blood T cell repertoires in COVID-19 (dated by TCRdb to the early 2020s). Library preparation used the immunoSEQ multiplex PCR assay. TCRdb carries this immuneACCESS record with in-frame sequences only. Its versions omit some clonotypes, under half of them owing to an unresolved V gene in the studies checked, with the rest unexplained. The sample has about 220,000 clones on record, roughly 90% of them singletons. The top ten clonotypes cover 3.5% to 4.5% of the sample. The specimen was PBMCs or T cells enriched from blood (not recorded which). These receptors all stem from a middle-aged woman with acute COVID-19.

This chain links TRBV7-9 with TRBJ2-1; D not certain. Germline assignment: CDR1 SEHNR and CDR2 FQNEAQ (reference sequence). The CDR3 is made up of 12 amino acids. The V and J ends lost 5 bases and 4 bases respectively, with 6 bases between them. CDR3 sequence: CASSPTYNEQFF. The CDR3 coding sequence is TGTGCCAGCAGCCCGACATACAATGAGCAGTTCTTC.

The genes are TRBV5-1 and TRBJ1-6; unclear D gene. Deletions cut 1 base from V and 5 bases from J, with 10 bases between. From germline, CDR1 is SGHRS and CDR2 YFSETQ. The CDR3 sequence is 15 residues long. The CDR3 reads CASSLPGDNNSPLHF. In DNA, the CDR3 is TGCGCCAGCAGCTTGCCCGGGGATAATAATTCACCCCTCCACTTT.

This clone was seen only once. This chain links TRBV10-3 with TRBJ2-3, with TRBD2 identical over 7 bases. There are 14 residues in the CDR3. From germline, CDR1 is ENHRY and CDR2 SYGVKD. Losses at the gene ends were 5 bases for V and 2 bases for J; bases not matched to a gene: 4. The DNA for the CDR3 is TGTGCCATCAGTAGACTAGCCCACACAGATACGCAGTATTTT. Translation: CAISRLAHTDTQYF.

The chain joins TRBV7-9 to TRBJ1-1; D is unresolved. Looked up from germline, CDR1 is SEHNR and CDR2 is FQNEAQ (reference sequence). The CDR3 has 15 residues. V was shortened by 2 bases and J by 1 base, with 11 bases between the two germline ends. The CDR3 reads CASSLRGIWNTEAFF. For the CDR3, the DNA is TGTGCCAGCAGCTTAAGAGGAATCTGGAACACTGAAGCTTTCTTT.

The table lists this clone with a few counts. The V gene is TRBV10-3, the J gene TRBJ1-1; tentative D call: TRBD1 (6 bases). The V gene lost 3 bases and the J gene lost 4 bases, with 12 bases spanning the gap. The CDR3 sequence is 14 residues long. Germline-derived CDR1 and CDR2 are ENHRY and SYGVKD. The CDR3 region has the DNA TGTGCCATCAGTGAACTAGGGGACATCACTGAAGCTTTCTTT. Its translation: CAISELGDITEAFF.

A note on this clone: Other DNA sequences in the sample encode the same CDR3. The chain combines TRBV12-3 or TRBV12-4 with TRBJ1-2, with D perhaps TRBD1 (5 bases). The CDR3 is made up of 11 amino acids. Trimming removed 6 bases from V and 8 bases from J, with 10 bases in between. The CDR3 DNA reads TGTGCCAGCAGCTCTCGGGGGGGCTACACCTTC. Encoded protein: CASSSRGGYTF.

The CDR3 nucleotides read TGTGCCAGCAGCCAAGACCCGGAGGGCGATGGCTACACCTTC. This gives the protein CASSQDPEGDGYTF. V gene TRBV3-1 (or the pseudogene TRBV3-2) combines with J gene TRBJ1-2, with D unresolved. V was pared by 0 bases and J by 6 bases, with 11 bases between. The CDR3 runs 14 residues. Germline V gives CDR1 LGHDT, CDR2 YNNKEL (reference sequence).

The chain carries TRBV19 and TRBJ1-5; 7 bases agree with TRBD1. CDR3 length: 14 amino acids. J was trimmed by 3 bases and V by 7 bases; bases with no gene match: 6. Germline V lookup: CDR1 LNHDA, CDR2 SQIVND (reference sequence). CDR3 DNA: TGTGCCAGTACGACGGGACAGCTCAATCAGCCCCAGCATTTT. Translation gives CASTTGQLNQPQHF.

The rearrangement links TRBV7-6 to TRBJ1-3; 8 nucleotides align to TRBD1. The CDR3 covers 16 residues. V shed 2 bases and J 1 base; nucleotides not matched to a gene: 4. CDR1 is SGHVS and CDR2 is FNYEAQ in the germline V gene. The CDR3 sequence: CASSLNTGGSGNTIYF. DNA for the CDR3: TGTGCCAGCAGCTTAAACACAGGGGGTTCTGGAAACACCATATATTTT.

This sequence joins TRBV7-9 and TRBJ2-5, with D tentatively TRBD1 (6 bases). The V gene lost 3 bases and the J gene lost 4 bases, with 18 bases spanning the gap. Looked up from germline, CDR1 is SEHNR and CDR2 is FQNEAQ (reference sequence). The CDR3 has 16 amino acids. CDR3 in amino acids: CASSFPTDGQRETQYF. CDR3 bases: TGTGCCAGCAGCTTCCCAACCGATGGACAGCGAGAGACCCAGTACTTC.

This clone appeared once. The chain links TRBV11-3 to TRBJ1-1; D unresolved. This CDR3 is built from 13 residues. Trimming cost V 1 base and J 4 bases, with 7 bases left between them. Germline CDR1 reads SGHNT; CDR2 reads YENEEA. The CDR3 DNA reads TGTGCCAGCAGCTTAGGACGGGGCACTGAAGCTTTCTTT. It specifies CASSLGRGTEAFF.

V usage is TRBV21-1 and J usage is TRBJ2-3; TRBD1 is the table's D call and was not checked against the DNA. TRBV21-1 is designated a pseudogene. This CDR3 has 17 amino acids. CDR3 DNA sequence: TGTGCCAGCAGCAACCCCGCCGGGACAGGGATTACAGATACGCAGTATTTT. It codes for CASSNPAGTGITDTQYF.